The 24 T cell receptor beta chains presented below share a single source sample, sequenced in a study of control samples from healthy donors and cancer patients. Generated by immunoSEQ multiplex PCR, the TCRdb table keeps only in-frame clones and is missing some. This sample has around 150,000 clones; about nine tenths occur once, and the top ten carry less than 5.5%. Specimen: blood. The receptors shown here come from a man aged 25 to 40 in good health.

The chain combines TRBV5-4 with TRBJ2-7; 7 bases agree with TRBD2. From germline, CDR1 is SGHNT and CDR2 YYREEE (reference sequence). The length of the CDR3 is 13 residues. V was pared by 4 bases and J by 3 bases, with 4 bases of the junction left unmatched. The CDR3 region is CASSPGTNYEQYF. Here the CDR3 DNA reads TGTGCCAGCAGCCCCGGGACTAACTACGAGCAGTACTTC. Drawing the rest from reference TRBV5-4 and TRBJ2-7, the complete variable domain is ETGVTQSPTHLIKTRGQQVTLRCSSQSGHNTVSWYQQALGQGPQFIFQYYREEENGRGNFPPRFSGLQFPNYSSELNVNALELDDSALYLCASSPGTNYEQYFGPGTRLTVT.

V usage is TRBV19 and J usage is TRBJ1-6, with D perhaps TRBD1 (6 bases). Germline V CDR1 and CDR2: LNHDA, SQIVND (reference sequence). This CDR3 spans 15 amino acids. V dropped 6 bases and J dropped 10 bases, with 19 bases sitting between them. CDR3 sequence (DNA): TGTGCCAGTAGCAGAATAGGACCCGGGGGCTCACCCCTCCACTTT. Amino acids: CASSRIGPGGSPLHF. The full variable domain, completed using reference TRBV19 and TRBJ1-6, is DGGITQSPKYLFRKEGQNVTLSCEQNLNHDAMYWYRQDPGQGLRLIYYSQIVNDFQKGDIAEGYSVSREKKESFPLTVTSAQKNPTAFYLCASSRIGPGGSPLHFGNGTRLTVT.

The gene calls are TRBV5-1 and TRBJ2-7, with TRBD2 identical over 10 bases. The V segment lost 0 bases and the J segment 5 bases; nucleotides outside the gene matches: 8. CDR1 is SGHRS and CDR2 is YFSETQ in the germline V gene. The CDR3 consists of 16 residues. The CDR3 DNA reads TGCGCCAGCAGCTTGGTTGTGGGGACTAGCGTCGACGAGCAGTACTTC. Its translation: CASSLVVGTSVDEQYF.

This clone was counted a few times. The chain is built from TRBV15 and TRBJ1-1, with D unresolved. The V end lost 3 bases, the J end lost 5 bases, and 10 bases lay between the germline ends. The germline CDR1 and CDR2 sequences are LNHNV and YYDKDF (reference sequence). CDR3 size: 13 residues. The CDR3 protein is CATSSLRDTEAFF. The CDR3 nucleotides are TGTGCCACCAGCAGCCTCCGGGATACTGAAGCTTTCTTT. Combining the CDR3 with reference TRBV15 and TRBJ1-1 gives the whole variable domain DAMVIQNPRYQVTQFGKPVTLSCSQTLNHNVMYWYQQKSSQAPKLLFHYYDKDFNNEADTPDNFQSRRPNTSFCFLDIRSPGLGDTAMYLCATSSLRDTEAFFGQGTRLTVV.

The chain carries TRBV7-7 and TRBJ2-5; D perhaps matches TRBD1 (5 bases). The CDR3 extends over 13 amino acids. Per germline, CDR1 SSHAT and CDR2 FNYEAQ (reference sequence). With 2 bases removed from V and 7 bases from J, the gap between germline ends came to 11 bases. CDR3 sequence reads: CASSLQQGGTQYF. The CDR3 coding sequence is TGTGCCAGCAGCTTACAGCAGGGCGGGACCCAGTACTTC.

This rearrangement joins TRBV24-1 to TRBJ2-2; 8 nucleotides line up with TRBD1. The ends lost 0 bases at V and 2 bases at J; junction bases unmatched: 7. The CDR3 spans 18 residues. The germline gives CDR1 KGHDR, CDR2 SFDVKD. CDR3 in amino acids: CATSDLWAGGFNTGELFF. For the CDR3, the DNA is TGTGCCACCAGTGATTTGTGGGCAGGGGGCTTTAACACCGGGGAGCTGTTTTTT.

The chain has TRBV14 and TRBJ1-1; no definite D call. CDR3 length: 15 amino acids. Germline V gives CDR1 SGHDN, CDR2 FVKESK. Trimming left V 0 bases short and J 1 base short, with 9 bases between. The CDR3 DNA follows: TGTGCCAGCAGCCAAGATCTGCCAGGGAACACTGAAGCTTTCTTT. Translated: CASSQDLPGNTEAFF. The full variable domain, in which reference TRBV14 and TRBJ1-1 provide the parts outside the CDR3, is EAGVTQFPSHSVIEKGQTVTLRCDPISGHDNLYWYRRVMGKEIKFLLHFVKESKQDESGMPNNRFLAERTGGTYSTLKVQPAELEDSGVYFCASSQDLPGNTEAFFGQGTRLTVV.

This sequence joins TRBV6-6 and TRBJ2-7; D not certain. V was shortened by 5 bases and J by 6 bases, with 8 bases between the two germline ends. This CDR3 contains 11 residues. Germline-derived CDR1 and CDR2 are MNHNY and SVGAGI (reference sequence). CDR3 nucleotides: TGTGCCAGCAGTCCGAAGGTCGAGCAGTACTTC. Translating it yields CASSPKVEQYF.

The chain employs TRBV7-9 and TRBJ1-3, with D possibly being TRBD1 (5 bases). This CDR3 contains 17 residues. The ends were cut back, 2 bases at V and 7 bases at J, with 21 bases in the middle. Germline CDR1 SEHNR, CDR2 FQNEAQ (reference sequence). Here the CDR3 reads CASSLTRFREKGNTIYF. CDR3 nucleotides: TGTGCCAGCAGCTTAACCCGGTTCAGGGAGAAGGGTAACACCATATATTTT.

The V gene is TRBV5-5, the J gene TRBJ2-7; possibly TRBD2 for D (5 bases). Germline V gives CDR1 SGHKS, CDR2 YYEKEE (reference sequence). The CDR3 contains 14 residues. The V gene lost 2 bases and the J gene lost 7 bases, with 16 bases spanning the gap. CDR3 bases: TGTGCCAGCAGCTTCGACGGACGACGGGGTGAGCAGTACTTC. Protein: CASSFDGRRGEQYF.

The V gene is TRBV5-5, the J gene TRBJ2-1, with 9 nucleotides matching TRBD2. Germline V CDR1 and CDR2: SGHKS, YYEKEE (reference sequence). This CDR3 has 15 amino acids. Trimming at V came to 5 bases and at J to 7 bases, leaving 10 bases not matched to a gene. For the CDR3, the DNA is TGTGCCAGCAGTCCCCGGGGCGGGGGGGTGAATGAGCAGTTCTTC. Amino acids: CASSPRGGGVNEQFF.

The chain joins TRBV20-1 to TRBJ1-2; D is ambiguous. The CDR3 consists of 13 residues. The germline V and J ends were trimmed by 3 bases and 7 bases, with 15 bases remaining between them. Germline V gene data show CDR1 as DFQATT and CDR2 as SNEGSKA (reference sequence). CDR3 sequence (DNA): TGCAGTGCTAGTTTACCGGAGATCAGTGGCTACACCTTC. It codes for CSASLPEISGYTF.

Comments on this clone: Mismatch with germline at one junction end may stem from a read error. The V and J genes are TRBV18 and TRBJ2-4; TRBD1 might be the D (6 bases). This CDR3 has 13 residues. The germline gives CDR1 KGHSH, CDR2 LQKENI. CDR3 sequence: CASSPPNRDIADF. The CDR3 nucleotides read TGTGCCAGCTCACCTCCAAACCGGGACATCGCTGACTTC. Using reference TRBV18 and TRBJ2-4 for the parts outside the CDR3, the full variable domain is NAGVMQNPRHLVRRRGQEARLRCSPMKGHSHVYWYRQLPEEGLKFMVYLQKENIIDESGMPKERFSAEFPKEGPSILRIQQVVRGDSAAYFCASSPPNRDIADFGAGTRLSVL.

This clone turned up a few times. V and J are TRBV6-2 or TRBV6-3 and TRBJ1-1, with no clear D. V lost 2 bases and J 10 bases, leaving 8 bases between the germline ends. CDR3 size: 11 residues. Germline assignment: CDR1 MNHEY and CDR2 SVGEGT. The CDR3 DNA reads as TGTGCCAGCAGTTACGGGCGGGGAGCTTTCTTT. Translated: CASSYGRGAFF.

The V gene is TRBV4-3, the J gene TRBJ2-7; a weak D match, TRBD2 (6 bases). The CDR3 extends over 13 amino acids. Deletions cut 5 bases from V and 5 bases from J, with 13 bases between. Germline V lookup: CDR1 LGHNA, CDR2 YSLEER. CDR3 DNA: TGCGCCAGCAGCTTTACTAGCATGGACGAGCAGTACTTC. As protein: CASSFTSMDEQYF.

This chain joins TRBV5-6 and TRBJ1-1; D perhaps matches TRBD1 (6 bases). V dropped 4 bases and J dropped 3 bases, with 28 bases sitting between them. Germline V CDR1 and CDR2: SGHDT, YYEEEE. CDR3 length: 19 amino acids. CDR3: CASSLIRRGRFLGDTEAFF. The CDR3 DNA reads as TGTGCCAGCAGCCTAATCCGCAGGGGCCGGTTCTTGGGAGACACTGAAGCTTTCTTT.

Turning to this clone: The sample has other DNA sequences that encode this CDR3 too. This rearrangement joins TRBV7-9 to TRBJ1-1; D ambiguous. Trimming pared 1 base from V and 0 bases from J, leaving 3 bases between. Germline V gene data show CDR1 as SEHNR and CDR2 as FQNEAQ (reference sequence). CDR3 length equals 13 residues. The CDR3 loop is CASSLDMNTEAFF. CDR3 coding DNA: TGTGCCAGCAGCTTAGATATGAACACTGAAGCTTTCTTT.

The CDR3 protein is CASHTPDRVQPQHF. DNA for the CDR3: TGTGCCAGTCATACCCCGGACAGGGTACAGCCCCAGCATTTT. The chain employs TRBV6-4 and TRBJ1-5; 8 nucleotides line up with TRBD1. This CDR3 is built from 14 residues. The ends lost 9 bases at V and 7 bases at J; junction bases unmatched: 11. Germline V gives CDR1 MRHNA, CDR2 SNTAGT.

The chain couples TRBV5-1 to TRBJ2-1; the D is unclear. Trimming left V 0 bases short and J 2 bases short, with 9 bases between. The CDR3 covers 15 residues. Per germline, CDR1 SGHRS and CDR2 YFSETQ. The CDR3 coding sequence is TGCGCCAGCAGCTTGGCTGGGCTACCCTACAATGAGCAGTTCTTC. It codes for CASSLAGLPYNEQFF.

This chain links TRBV6-5 with TRBJ1-5; D is undetermined. The germline V and J ends were trimmed by 2 bases and 3 bases, with 5 bases remaining between them. The CDR3 consists of 13 residues. The germline V gene encodes CDR1 MNHEY and CDR2 SVGAGI. CDR3: CASSYDPNQPQHF. The CDR3 DNA sequence: TGTGCCAGCAGTTACGACCCCAATCAGCCCCAGCATTTT.

This clone turned up a few times. The chain is built from TRBV6-5 and TRBJ1-2, with TRBD1 matching over 7 bases. Germline CDR1 and CDR2: MNHEY and SVGAGI. CDR3 length: 15 residues. After removal of 6 bases from V and 5 bases from J, the junction contained 12 bases not matched to a gene. CDR3 nucleotides: TGTGCCAGCAGGGGGGATCGGGACAGTTCGTATGGCTACACCTTC. Amino acids: CASRGDRDSSYGYTF.

This chain uses TRBV11-3 with TRBJ2-7; D remains unclear. Germline CDR1 is SGHNT and CDR2 is YENEEA. The CDR3 has 12 amino acids. Trimming removed 4 bases from V and 3 bases from J, with 7 bases in between. The CDR3 spells CASSSQYYEQYF. The CDR3 DNA reads TGTGCCAGCAGCTCCCAGTACTACGAGCAGTACTTC.

The chain has TRBV7-6 and TRBJ2-1, with D unclear. CDR3 length equals 15 residues. V lost 3 bases, J lost 7 bases, and 16 bases lay in between. Germline V gene data show CDR1 as SGHVS and CDR2 as FNYEAQ. The CDR3 sequence: CASSFGNNLFNEQFF. The CDR3 coding sequence is TGTGCCAGCAGCTTCGGAAATAACCTTTTTAATGAGCAGTTCTTC.

This clone came up once. The germline gene is not matched at one end of the junction; a read error may be the cause. This chain connects TRBV12-5 to TRBJ1-3; a weak D match, TRBD1 (6 bases). CDR3 length: 12 residues. CDR1 and CDR2 from the germline V gene are LGHNT and FRNRAP. CDR3 amino acids: CASGPPGGRVNF. CDR3 DNA sequence: TGTGCTAGTGGTCCCCCGGGGGGGCGCGTGAATTTT.